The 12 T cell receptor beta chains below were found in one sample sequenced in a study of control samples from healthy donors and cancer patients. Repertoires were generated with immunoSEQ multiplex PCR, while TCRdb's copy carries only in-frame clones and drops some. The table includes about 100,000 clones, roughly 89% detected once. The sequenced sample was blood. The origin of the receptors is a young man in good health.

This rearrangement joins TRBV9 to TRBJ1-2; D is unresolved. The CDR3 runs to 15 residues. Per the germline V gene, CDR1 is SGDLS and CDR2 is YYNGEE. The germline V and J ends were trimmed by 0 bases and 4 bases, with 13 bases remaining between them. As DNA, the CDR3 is TGTGCCAGCAGCGTAGGGCGAGGGAAAGCCTATGGCTACACCTTC. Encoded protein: CASSVGRGKAYGYTF.

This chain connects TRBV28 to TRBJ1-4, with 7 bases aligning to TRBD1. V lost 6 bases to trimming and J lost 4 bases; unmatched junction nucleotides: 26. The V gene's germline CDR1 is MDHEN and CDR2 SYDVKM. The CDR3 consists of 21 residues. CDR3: CASRNLRVFTGTEGINEKLFF. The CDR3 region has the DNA TGTGCCAGCAGAAACCTTCGGGTTTTCACCGGGACAGAGGGAATTAATGAAAAACTGTTTTTT.

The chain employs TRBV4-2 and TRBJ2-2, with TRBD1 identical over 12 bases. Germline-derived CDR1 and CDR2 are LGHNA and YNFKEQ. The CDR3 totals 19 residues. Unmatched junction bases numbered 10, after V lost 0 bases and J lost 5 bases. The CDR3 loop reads CASSQEGQGAGSATGELFF. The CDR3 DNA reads TGTGCCAGCAGCCAAGAGGGACAGGGGGCGGGCTCGGCGACCGGGGAGCTGTTTTTT.

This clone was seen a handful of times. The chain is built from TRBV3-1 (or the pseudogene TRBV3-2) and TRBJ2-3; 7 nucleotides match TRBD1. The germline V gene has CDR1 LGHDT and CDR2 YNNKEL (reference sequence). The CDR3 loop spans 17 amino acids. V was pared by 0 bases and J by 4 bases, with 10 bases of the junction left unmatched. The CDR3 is CASSQEWGRGIADTQYF. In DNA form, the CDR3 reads TGTGCCAGCAGCCAAGAGTGGGGCAGGGGGATTGCAGATACGCAGTATTTT.

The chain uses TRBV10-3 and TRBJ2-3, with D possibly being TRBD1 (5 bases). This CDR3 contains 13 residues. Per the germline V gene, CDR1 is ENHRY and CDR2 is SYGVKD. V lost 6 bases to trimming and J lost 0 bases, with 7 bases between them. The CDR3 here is CAIRDTSTDTQYF. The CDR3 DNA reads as TGTGCCATCAGGGACACCAGCACAGATACGCAGTATTTT.

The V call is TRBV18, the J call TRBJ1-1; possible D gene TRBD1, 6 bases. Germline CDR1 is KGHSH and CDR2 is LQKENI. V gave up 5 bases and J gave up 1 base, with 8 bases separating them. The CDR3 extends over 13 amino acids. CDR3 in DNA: TGTGCCAGCTCAGAAGGGGGGAACACTGAAGCTTTCTTT. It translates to CASSEGGNTEAFF.

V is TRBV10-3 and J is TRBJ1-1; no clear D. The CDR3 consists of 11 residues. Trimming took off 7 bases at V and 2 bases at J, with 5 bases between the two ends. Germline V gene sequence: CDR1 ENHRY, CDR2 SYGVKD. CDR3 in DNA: TGTGCCATCACGAGTAACACTGAAGCTTTCTTT. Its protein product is CAITSNTEAFF.

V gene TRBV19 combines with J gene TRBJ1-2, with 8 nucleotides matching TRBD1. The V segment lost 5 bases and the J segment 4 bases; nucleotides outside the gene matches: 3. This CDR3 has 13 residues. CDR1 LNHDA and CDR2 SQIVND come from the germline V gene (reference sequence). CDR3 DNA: TGTGCCAGTAGTGACAGGGGCGGCTATGGCTACACCTTC. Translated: CASSDRGGYGYTF. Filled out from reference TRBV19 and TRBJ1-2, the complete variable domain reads DGGITQSPKYLFRKEGQNVTLSCEQNLNHDAMYWYRQDPGQGLRLIYYSQIVNDFQKGDIAEGYSVSREKKESFPLTVTSAQKNPTAFYLCASSDRGGYGYTFGSGTRLTVV.

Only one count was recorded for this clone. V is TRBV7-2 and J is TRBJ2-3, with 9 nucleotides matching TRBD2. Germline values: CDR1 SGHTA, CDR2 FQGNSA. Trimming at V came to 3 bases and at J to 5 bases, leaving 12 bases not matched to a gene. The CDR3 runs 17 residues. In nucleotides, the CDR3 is TGTGCCAGCAGCTTCCACAAGACTAGCGGCGTGGGAGATACGCAGTATTTT. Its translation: CASSFHKTSGVGDTQYF. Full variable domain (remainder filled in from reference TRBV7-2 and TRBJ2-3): GAGVSQSPSNKVTEKGKDVELRCDPISGHTALYWYRQSLGQGLEFLIYFQGNSAPDKSGLPSDRFSAERTGGSVSTLTIQRTQQEDSAVYLCASSFHKTSGVGDTQYFGPGTRLTVL.

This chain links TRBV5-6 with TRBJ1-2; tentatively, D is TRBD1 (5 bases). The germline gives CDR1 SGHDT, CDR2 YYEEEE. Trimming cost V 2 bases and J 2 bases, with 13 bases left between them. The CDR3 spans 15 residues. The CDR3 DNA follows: TGTGCCAGCAGCTTACCGGGACCGACAAACTATGGCTACACCTTC. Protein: CASSLPGPTNYGYTF.

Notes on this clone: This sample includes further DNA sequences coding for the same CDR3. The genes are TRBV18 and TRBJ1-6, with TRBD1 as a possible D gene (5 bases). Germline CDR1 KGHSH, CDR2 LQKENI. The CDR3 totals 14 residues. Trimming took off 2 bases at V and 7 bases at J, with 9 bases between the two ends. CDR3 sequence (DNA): TGTGCCAGCTCACCAGAGACAGCGAATTCACCCCTCCACTTT. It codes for CASSPETANSPLHF.

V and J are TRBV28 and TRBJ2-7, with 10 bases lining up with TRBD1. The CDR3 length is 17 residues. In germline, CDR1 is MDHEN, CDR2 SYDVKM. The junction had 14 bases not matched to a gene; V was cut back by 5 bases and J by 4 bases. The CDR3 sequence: CASSRNTGPGQGYEQYF. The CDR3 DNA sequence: TGTGCCAGCAGTAGGAACACCGGACCGGGACAGGGGTACGAGCAGTACTTC.